Listed below are T cell receptor beta chains from one sample, sequenced in a study of cytotoxic CD8 clonotypes in ibrutinib-treated CLL. Data came from immunoSEQ multiplex PCR; TCRdb stores just in-frame clones and leaves some out. The data show more than 45,000 clones, with roughly 85% seen just once and around 21% held by the top ten. This specimen was PBMCs, taken after 24 months of ibrutinib treatment. These receptors all stem from a human donor with chronic lymphocytic leukemia. The CDR3 runs from the conserved cysteine through the conserved F or W. A D gene is named only where the DNA matches it firmly. A clone size is listed for some rows: how often the clone was seen (once, few, many), or a class if it is expanded.

abundance: few
v_gene: TRBV7-9
j_gene: TRBJ2-7
d_gene: -
len: 11
CDR3nt: TGTGCCAGCAGCTTAGAGAACGAGCAGTACTTC
CDR3aa: CASSLENEQYF

abundance: -
v_gene: TRBV19
j_gene: TRBJ1-1
d_gene: -
len: 15
CDR3nt: TGTGCCAGTAGTCTACGTCCTGGTCTGAACACTGAAGCTTTCTTT
CDR3aa: CASSLRPGLNTEAFF

abundance: -
v_gene: TRBV4-2
j_gene: TRBJ2-3
d_gene: -
len: 13
CDR3nt: TGTGCCAGCAGCAAGTCCCGGACAGATACGCAGTATTTT
CDR3aa: CASSKSRTDTQYF

abundance: few
v_gene: TRBV7-2
j_gene: TRBJ2-2
d_gene: -
len: 16
CDR3nt: TGTGCCAGCAGCTTAGCCGCACAGGGGAACACCGGGGAGCTGTTTTTT
CDR3aa: CASSLAAQGNTGELFF

abundance: few
v_gene: TRBV30
j_gene: TRBJ1-2
d_gene: -
len: 15
CDR3nt: TGTGCCTGGAGTGTCTCCGGGACGACCAGGGGTGGCTACACCTTC
CDR3aa: CAWSVSGTTRGGYTF

abundance: few
v_gene: TRBV13
j_gene: TRBJ2-1
d_gene: -
len: 22
CDR3nt: TGTGCCAGCAGCTTATGGCTCCAACTAGCTCGGGAATCCTCCCCCGGGAACAATGAGCAGTTCTTC
CDR3aa: CASSLWLQLARESSPGNNEQFF

abundance: -
v_gene: TRBV27
j_gene: TRBJ2-7
d_gene: TRBD2
len: 18
CDR3nt: TGTGCCAGCAGTTTAAGAGGGAATCTGCTAGCGGGAGGTTACGAGCAGTACTTC
CDR3aa: CASSLRGNLLAGGYEQYF

abundance: -
v_gene: TRBV5-4
j_gene: TRBJ2-1
d_gene: -
len: 15
CDR3nt: TGTGCCAGCACTAACGGGACAACGCCATACAATGAGCAGTTCTTC
CDR3aa: CASTNGTTPYNEQFF

abundance: -
v_gene: TRBV5-1
j_gene: TRBJ2-7
d_gene: -
len: 14
CDR3nt: TGCGCCAGCAGCTTTCAGGGGGGAAACTACGAGCAGTACTTC
CDR3aa: CASSFQGGNYEQYF

abundance: -
v_gene: TRBV27
j_gene: TRBJ1-1
d_gene: -
len: 15
CDR3nt: TGTGCCAGCAGTTTTTCCCCAGATTTGAACACTGAAGCTTTCTTT
CDR3aa: CASSFSPDLNTEAFF

abundance: -
v_gene: TRBV2
j_gene: TRBJ2-3
d_gene: -
len: 17
CDR3nt: TGTGCCAGCAGTGAAGCGCTTTTGCGGATACGCACAGATACGCAGTATTTT
CDR3aa: CASSEALLRIRTDTQYF